The clone carrying this TCR beta chain showed up just a few times. Its antigen remains unidentified. These data come from a study of identical twins. Findings of the study overall: Beta out-of-frame sequences showed weaker excess sharing between twins.

MiXCR, applied by TCRdb to the 5' RACE reads, yields one record per CDR3 protein. Here the sample spans 1.5 million to 2 million distinct CDR3 sequences, less than 40% being singletons. The sequence came from a newborn girl in good health. The source material was cord blood.

The CDR3 DNA reads TGCAGTGCTCCCATTCCGCGGGACCAAGAGACCCAGTACTTC. Translated, it gives CSAPIPRDQETQYF. This chain uses TRBV20-1 with TRBJ2-5; the D gene is possibly TRBD2 (5 bases). Germline-derived CDR1 and CDR2 are DFQATT and SNEGSKA (reference sequence). The CDR3 spans 14 residues. Trimming cost V 5 bases and J 0 bases, with 13 bases left between them.